The clone carrying this TCR beta chain was observed many times. This entry is derived from a study of regulatory T cells in long-lasting Graves disease. Library construction for TCR beta used iRepertoire HTBI primers and Arm-PCR of CDR3 regions. MiXCR was run by TCRdb on the multiplex PCR reads, yielding one entry per CDR3 protein. The sample lists around 400,000 distinct CDR3 sequences; about 16% were seen once. The time point denotes: newly diagnosed GD, antithyroid drugs for less than 3 months. PBMC RNA served as the TCR library source. This specimen was peripheral blood mononuclear cells (PBMCs), taken at new diagnosis, from a patient treated with antithyroid drugs. This clonotype originated in a female donor with Graves disease.

The chain's CDR3 is CASSYSMYYRANYGYTF. The CDR3 DNA is TGTGCCAGCAGTTACTCGATGTATTACAGGGCAAACTATGGCTACACCTTC. The V gene is TRBV6-2 or TRBV6-3, the J gene TRBJ1-2; maybe TRBD1 (6 bases). The CDR3 length is 17 residues. Trimming removed 0 bases from V and 2 bases from J, with 16 bases in between. Germline CDR1 and CDR2: MNHEY and SVGEGT.